The following is a T cell receptor (beta chain) sequence with its context. Its antigen is unidentified. According to the study, genomic DNA was the template for TCR beta VDJ and CDR3 profiling. Via MiXCR, TCRdb re-called the reads, giving one row per CDR3 protein. The sample gives just over 150,000 distinct CDR3 sequences, about 50% of which show up once; under 40% is in the top ten. J gave up 5 bases and V 0 bases, and 1 base lay outside the gene matches. This CDR3 comprises 14 residues. The germline V gene has CDR1 KGHSH and CDR2 LQKENI. This entry is derived from a study of CD8+CD57+ T cells in acquired aplastic anemia. Study-wide context: The sorted CD4+ and CD8+ cells yielded an average around 3.4 ug of DNA.

Findings and caveats of the study: A significant difference in CD8+ Simpson's diversity between patients and controls was not found. There were 25 to 35 CD8+ CDR3 sequences that occurred in both patients and controls.

Patients included in sequencing had previously demonstrated CD8+CD57+ cell expansion by flow cytometry. Sequenced input: sorted CD4+, CD8+, or CD8+CD57+ T cells (not recorded which) from PBMCs. The sequence derives from a human donor with aplastic anemia. V usage is TRBV18 and J usage is TRBJ1-2, with TRBD1 matching over 9 bases. The DNA of the CDR3 is TGTGCCAGCTCACCACCGGGGACAGGGTATGGCTACACCTTC. Its translation is CASSPPGTGYGYTF.